This TCR beta chain emerged from a study of blood T cell repertoires in COVID-19. J lost 7 bases, V lost 3 bases, and 5 bases had no gene match. The CDR3 has 15 amino acids. The germline V gene has CDR1 SEHNR and CDR2 FQNEAQ (reference sequence). The method was immunoSEQ multiplex PCR; TCRdb's version includes in-frame clones alone and lacks a portion of them. The top ten clones hold over 1.5% of a sample with fewer than 350,000 clones, around 85% of them seen once. The sequence came from a young woman who had been exposed to COVID-19. The sequencing input was PBMCs or T cells enriched from blood (not recorded which). The rearrangement links TRBV7-9 to TRBJ2-1; 11 bases are a match to TRBD2. The CDR3 region is CASSFTSGSRNEQFF. Here the CDR3 DNA reads TGTGCCAGCAGCTTTACTAGCGGGAGTAGGAATGAGCAGTTCTTC. Full variable domain (remainder filled in from reference TRBV7-9 and TRBJ2-1): DTGVSQNPRHKITKRGQNVTFRCDPISEHNRLYWYRQTLGQGPEFLTYFQNEAQLEKSRLLSDRFSAERPKGSFSTLEIQRTEQGDSAMYLCASSFTSGSRNEQFFGPGTRLTVL.